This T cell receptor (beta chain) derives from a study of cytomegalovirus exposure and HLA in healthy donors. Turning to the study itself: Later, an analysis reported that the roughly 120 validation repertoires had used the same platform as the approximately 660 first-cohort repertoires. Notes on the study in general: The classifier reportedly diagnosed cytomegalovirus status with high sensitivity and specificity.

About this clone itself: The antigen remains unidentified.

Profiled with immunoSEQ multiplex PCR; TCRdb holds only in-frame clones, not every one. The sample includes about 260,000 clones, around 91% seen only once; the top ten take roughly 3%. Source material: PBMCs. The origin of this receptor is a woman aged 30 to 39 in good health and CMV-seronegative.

The chain's CDR3 is CASSLVAGDSYEQYF. Here the CDR3 DNA reads TGTGCCAGCAGCTTAGTTGCGGGGGACTCCTACGAGCAGTACTTC. The chain employs TRBV11-3 and TRBJ2-7; 7 bases agree with TRBD2. Germline CDR1 is SGHNT and CDR2 is YENEEA. Trimming at V came to 1 base and at J to 0 bases, leaving 3 bases not matched to a gene. The CDR3 spans 15 residues.